This T cell receptor (beta chain) was documented in a study of technical replicates of blood from several donors. Repertoires were generated with immunoSEQ multiplex PCR, while TCRdb's copy carries only in-frame clones and drops some. The data contain 40,000 to 55,000 clones, approximately 95% of them singletons. Germline V gene lookup returns CDR1 KGHSH and CDR2 LQKENI. Trimming pared 2 bases from V and 5 bases from J, leaving 22 bases between. The CDR3 sequence is 18 residues long. Sequenced sample: T cells isolated from PBMCs. The receptor was derived from a human donor in good health. This chain uses TRBV18 with TRBJ1-5; possible D gene TRBD1, 6 bases. The CDR3, as DNA: TGTGCCAGCTCACCATCGAACGGTGCAGGGGACGGGTATCAGCCCCAGCATTTT. This codes for CASSPSNGAGDGYQPQHF.